One T cell receptor (beta chain) is described in this entry. Profiling relied on immunoSEQ multiplex PCR, and the TCRdb table lists in-frame clones only, not all of them. Of roughly 50,000 clones in the sample, roughly 80% were seen once. The data originate from a study of blood T cell repertoires in COVID-19. The length of the CDR3 is 13 residues. Trimming took off 5 bases at V and 0 bases at J, with 8 bases between the two ends. Per the germline V gene, CDR1 is SEHNR and CDR2 is FQNEAQ (reference sequence). The sequence came from a man aged 50-60 years with acute or convalescent COVID-19. Source material: peripheral blood. This chain uses TRBV7-9 with TRBJ2-7; TRBD1 might be the D (6 bases). In DNA, the CDR3 is TGTGCCAGCAGCCGACAGGTCTCCTACGAGCAGTACTTC. Translating gives CASSRQVSYEQYF.